This T cell receptor (beta chain) was recorded in a study of T-cell memory formation after mild COVID-19. Study-level results: CD4+ bias marked clones expanding day 15 to 37, unlike balanced contracting clones.

Trimming stripped 4 bases from V and 10 bases from J, with 8 bases between. Germline V lookup: CDR1 MNHEY, CDR2 SMNVEV (reference sequence). CDR3 length: 12 residues. In TCRdb, the 5' RACE reads were re-called with MiXCR into one record per CDR3 protein. The sample has 350,000 to 450,000 distinct CDR3 sequences, around 24% seen once. With regard to this clonotype: As yet, its antigen is unknown.

The chain uses TRBV27 and TRBJ1-6; D call uncertain. This receptor was identified in an adult woman who had mild COVID-19 (a few samples of this study predate the infection). Cell type and time point are not known. The source material was PBMCs or a T cell subset sorted from them (not recorded which). The DNA for the CDR3 is TGTGCCAGCAGTTCCGACCGATCACCCCTCCACTTT. Translating gives CASSSDRSPLHF.